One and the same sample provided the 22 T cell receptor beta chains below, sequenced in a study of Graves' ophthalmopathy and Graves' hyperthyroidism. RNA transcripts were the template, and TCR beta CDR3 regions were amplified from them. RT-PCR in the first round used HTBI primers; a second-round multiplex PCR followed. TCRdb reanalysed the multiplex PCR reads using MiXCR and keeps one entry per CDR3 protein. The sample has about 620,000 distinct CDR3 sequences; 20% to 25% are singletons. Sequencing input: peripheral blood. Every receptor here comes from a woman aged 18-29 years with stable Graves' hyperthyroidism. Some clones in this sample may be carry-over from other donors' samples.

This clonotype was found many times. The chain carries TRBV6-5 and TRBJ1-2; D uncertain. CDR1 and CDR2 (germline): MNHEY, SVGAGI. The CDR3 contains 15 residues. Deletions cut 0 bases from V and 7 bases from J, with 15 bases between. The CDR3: CASSYSYGFEAGYTF. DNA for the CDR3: TGTGCCAGCAGTTACTCGTATGGCTTTGAGGCTGGCTACACCTTC.

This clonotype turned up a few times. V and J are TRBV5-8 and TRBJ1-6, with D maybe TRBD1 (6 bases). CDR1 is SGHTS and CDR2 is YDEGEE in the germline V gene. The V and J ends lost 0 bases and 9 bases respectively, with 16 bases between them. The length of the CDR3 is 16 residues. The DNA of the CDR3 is TGTGCCAGCAGCTTGGTGTACAGGGTAGCCTCTTCACCCCTCCACTTT. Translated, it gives CASSLVYRVASSPLHF.

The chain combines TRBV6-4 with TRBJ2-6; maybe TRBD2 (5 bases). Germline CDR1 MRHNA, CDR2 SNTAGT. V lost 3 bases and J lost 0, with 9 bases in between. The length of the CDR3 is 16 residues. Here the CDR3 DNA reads TGTGCCAGCAGTGATCTTGGGAGCTCTGGGGCCAACGTCCTGACTTTC. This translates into CASSDLGSSGANVLTF.

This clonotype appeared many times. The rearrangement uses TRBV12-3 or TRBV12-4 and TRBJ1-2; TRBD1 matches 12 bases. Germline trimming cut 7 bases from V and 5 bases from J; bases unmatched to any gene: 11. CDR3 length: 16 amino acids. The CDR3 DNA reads TGTGCCAGCATCCTACTGGGACAGGGGGCTCTTTATGGCTACACCTTC. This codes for CASILLGQGALYGYTF.

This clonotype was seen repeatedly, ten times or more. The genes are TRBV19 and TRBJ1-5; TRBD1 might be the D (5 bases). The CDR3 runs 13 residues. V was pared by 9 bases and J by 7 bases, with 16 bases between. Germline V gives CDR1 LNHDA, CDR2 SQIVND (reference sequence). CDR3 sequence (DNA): TGTGCCAGCAAGGGACCCAAGGGCCAGCCCCAGCATTTT. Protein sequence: CASKGPKGQPQHF.

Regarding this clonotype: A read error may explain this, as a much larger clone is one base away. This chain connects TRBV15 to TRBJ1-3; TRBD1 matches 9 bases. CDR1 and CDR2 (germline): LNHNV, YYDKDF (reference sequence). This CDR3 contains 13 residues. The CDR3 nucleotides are TGTGTCACCAGCGGGACAGGGAGAAACACCATATATTTT. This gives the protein CVTSGTGRNTIYF.

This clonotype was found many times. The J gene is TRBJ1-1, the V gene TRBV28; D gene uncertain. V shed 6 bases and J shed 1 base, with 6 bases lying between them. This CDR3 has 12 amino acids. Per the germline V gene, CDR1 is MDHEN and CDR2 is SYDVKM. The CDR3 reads CASSLRNTEAFF. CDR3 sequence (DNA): TGTGCCAGCAGCTTGAGGAACACTGAAGCTTTCTTT.

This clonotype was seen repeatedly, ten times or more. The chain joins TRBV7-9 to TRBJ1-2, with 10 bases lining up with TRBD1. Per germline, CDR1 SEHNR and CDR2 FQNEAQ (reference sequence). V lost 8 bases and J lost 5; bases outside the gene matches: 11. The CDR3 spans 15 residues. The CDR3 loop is CASSRQGARPYGYTF. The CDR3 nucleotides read TGTGCCAGCTCCAGACAGGGGGCGCGGCCTTATGGCTACACCTTC.

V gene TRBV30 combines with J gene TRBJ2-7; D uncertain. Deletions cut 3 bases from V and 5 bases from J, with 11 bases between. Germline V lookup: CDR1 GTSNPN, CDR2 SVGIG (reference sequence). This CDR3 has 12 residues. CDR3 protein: CAWSHILDEQYF. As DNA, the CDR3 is TGTGCCTGGAGCCACATCCTGGACGAGCAGTACTTC.

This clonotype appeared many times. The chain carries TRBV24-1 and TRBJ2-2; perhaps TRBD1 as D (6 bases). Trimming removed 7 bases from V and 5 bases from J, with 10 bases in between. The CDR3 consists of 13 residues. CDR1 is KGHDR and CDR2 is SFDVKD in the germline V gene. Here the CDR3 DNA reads TGTGCCACCAGGCCTAGGGGGACCGGGGAGCTGTTTTTT. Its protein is CATRPRGTGELFF.

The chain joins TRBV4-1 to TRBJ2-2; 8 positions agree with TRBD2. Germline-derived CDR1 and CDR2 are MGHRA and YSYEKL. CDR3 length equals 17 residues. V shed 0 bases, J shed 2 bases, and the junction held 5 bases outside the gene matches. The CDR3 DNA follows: TGCGCCAGCAGCCAAGATTCACTAGCGGCAAACACCGGGGAGCTGTTTTTT. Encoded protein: CASSQDSLAANTGELFF.

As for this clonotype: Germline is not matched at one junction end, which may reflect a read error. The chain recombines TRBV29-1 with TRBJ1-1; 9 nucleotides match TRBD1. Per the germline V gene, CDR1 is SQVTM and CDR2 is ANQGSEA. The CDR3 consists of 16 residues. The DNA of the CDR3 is TGCAGCGTTGAGGGAAAACCGGGACAGGGCGCCACTGAAGCTCTCTTT. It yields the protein CSVEGKPGQGATEALF. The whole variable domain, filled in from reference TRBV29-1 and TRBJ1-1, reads SAVISQKPSRDICQRGTSLTIQCQVDSQVTMMFWYRQQPGQSLTLIATANQGSEATYESGFVIDKFPISRPNLTFSTLTVSNMSPEDSSIYLCSVEGKPGQGATEALFGQGTRLTVV.

CDR3 DNA sequence: TGCGCCAGCAAGGGCCGTGGGCCCTCCGGGGACACTGAAGCTTTCTTT. Amino acid sequence: CASKGRGPSGDTEAFF. The V gene is TRBV10-2, the J gene TRBJ1-1, with unresolved D. The CDR3 is 16 amino acids. Germline V gene lookup returns CDR1 WSHSY and CDR2 SAAADI. V lost 7 bases to trimming and J lost 3 bases, with 21 bases between them.

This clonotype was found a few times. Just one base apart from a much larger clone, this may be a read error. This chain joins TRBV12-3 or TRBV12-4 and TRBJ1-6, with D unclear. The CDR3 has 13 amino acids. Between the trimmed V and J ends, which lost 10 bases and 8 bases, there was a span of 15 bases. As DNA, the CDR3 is TGTGCCAACAAATTTAGGACCGATTCACCCCTCCACTTT. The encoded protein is CANKFRTDSPLHF.

The CDR3 spells CASSYAKNTEAFF. In DNA, the CDR3 is TGTGCCAGCAGTTACGCCAAGAACACTGAAGCTTTCTTT. The chain employs TRBV6-2 or TRBV6-3 and TRBJ1-1; D not certain. Germline CDR1 reads MNHEY; CDR2 reads SVGEGT. Deletions cut 2 bases from V and 1 base from J, with 5 bases between. The CDR3 consists of 13 residues.

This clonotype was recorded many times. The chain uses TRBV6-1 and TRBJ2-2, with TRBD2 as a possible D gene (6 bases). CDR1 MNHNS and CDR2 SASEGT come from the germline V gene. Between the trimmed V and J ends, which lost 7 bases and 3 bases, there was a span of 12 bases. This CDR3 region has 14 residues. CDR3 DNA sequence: TGTGCCAGCACCCCCCCGGGGGACACCGGGGAGCTGTTTTTT. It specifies CASTPPGDTGELFF.

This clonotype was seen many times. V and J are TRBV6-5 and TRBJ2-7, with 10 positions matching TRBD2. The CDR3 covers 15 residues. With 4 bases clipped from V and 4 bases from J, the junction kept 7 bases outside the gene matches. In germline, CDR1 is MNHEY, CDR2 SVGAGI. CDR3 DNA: TGTGCCAGCAGTTTTAGGTCGACTAGCGGGTACGAGCAGTACTTC. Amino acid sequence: CASSFRSTSGYEQYF.

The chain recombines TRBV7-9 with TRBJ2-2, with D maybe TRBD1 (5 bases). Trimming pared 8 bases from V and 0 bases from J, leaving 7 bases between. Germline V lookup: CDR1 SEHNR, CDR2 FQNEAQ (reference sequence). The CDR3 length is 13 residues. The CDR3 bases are TGTGCCAGCGGGGCTTCGAACACCGGGGAGCTGTTTTTT. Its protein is CASGASNTGELFF.

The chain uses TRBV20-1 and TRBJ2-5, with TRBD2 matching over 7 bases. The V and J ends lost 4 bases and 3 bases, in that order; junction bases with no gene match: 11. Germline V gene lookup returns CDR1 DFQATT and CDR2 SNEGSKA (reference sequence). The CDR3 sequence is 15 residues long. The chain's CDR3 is CSANAPRGGKETQYF. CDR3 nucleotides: TGCAGTGCTAACGCACCGAGGGGAGGGAAAGAGACCCAGTACTTC.

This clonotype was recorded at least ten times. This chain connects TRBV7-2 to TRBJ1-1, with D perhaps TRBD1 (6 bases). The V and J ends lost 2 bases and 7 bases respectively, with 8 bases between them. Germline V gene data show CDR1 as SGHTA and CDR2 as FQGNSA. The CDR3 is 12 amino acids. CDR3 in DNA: TGTGCCAGCAGCTTATTCAGGGGTGAAGCTTTCTTT. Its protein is CASSLFRGEAFF.

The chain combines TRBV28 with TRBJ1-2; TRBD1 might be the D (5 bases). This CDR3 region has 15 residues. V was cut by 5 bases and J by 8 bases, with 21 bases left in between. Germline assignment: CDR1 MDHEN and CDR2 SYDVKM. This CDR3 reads CASSPSLGGDTGYTF. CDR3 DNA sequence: TGTGCCAGCAGTCCGTCTTTGGGGGGGGATACGGGCTACACCTTC.

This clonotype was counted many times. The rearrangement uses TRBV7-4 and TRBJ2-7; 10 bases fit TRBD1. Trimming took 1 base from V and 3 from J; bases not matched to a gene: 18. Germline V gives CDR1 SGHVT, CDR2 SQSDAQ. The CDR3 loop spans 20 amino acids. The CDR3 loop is CASSLGGSLGWDRGFYEQYF. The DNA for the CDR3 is TGTGCCAGCAGCTTAGGAGGTTCGCTCGGTTGGGACAGGGGTTTCTACGAGCAGTACTTC.